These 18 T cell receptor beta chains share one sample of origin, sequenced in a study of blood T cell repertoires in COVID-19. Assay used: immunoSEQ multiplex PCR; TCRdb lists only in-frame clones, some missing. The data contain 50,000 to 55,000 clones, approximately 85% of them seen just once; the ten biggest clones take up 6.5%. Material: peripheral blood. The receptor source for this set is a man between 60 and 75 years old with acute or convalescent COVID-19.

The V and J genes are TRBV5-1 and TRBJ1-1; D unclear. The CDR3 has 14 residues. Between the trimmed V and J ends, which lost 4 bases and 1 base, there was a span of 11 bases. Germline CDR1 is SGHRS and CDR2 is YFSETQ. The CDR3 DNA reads TGCGCCAGCAGCCGGCCGGGTGGGAACACTGAAGCTTTCTTT. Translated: CASSRPGGNTEAFF.

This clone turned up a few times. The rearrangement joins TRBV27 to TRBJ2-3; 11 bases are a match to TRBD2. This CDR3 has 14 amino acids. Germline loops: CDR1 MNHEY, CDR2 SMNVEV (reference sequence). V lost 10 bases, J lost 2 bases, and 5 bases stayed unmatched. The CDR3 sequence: CATGTSGITDTQYF. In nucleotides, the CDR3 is TGTGCCACCGGGACTAGCGGAATCACAGATACGCAGTATTTT.

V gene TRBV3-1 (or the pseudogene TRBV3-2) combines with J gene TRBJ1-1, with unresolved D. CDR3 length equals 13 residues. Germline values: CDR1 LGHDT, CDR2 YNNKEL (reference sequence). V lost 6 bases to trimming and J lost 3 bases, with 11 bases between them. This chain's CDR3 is CASSQAQYTEAFF. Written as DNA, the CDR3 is TGTGCCAGCAGTCAGGCGCAGTACACTGAAGCTTTCTTT.

The CDR3, as DNA: TGTGCCAGCAGTCCATTCCCGGGACAGGGTTATCGAAAACTGTTTTTT. Its protein product is CASSPFPGQGYRKLFF. V usage is TRBV28 and J usage is TRBJ1-4; 9 positions match TRBD1. V shed 5 bases, J shed 10 bases, and the junction held 14 bases outside the gene matches. This CDR3 is built from 16 residues. The V gene's germline CDR1 is MDHEN and CDR2 SYDVKM.

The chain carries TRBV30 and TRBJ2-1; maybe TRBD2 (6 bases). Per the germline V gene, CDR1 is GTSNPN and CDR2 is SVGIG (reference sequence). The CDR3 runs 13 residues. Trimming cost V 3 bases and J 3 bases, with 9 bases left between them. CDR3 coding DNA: TGTGCCTGGAGCCGACTAGTCTACAATGAGCAGTTCTTC. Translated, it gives CAWSRLVYNEQFF.

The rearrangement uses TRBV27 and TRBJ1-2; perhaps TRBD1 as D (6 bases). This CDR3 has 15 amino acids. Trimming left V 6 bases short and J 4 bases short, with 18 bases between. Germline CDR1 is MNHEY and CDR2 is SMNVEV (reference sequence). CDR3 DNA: TGTGCCAGCAGCCCCACACAACAGGGCAGCTATGGCTACACCTTC. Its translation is CASSPTQQGSYGYTF.

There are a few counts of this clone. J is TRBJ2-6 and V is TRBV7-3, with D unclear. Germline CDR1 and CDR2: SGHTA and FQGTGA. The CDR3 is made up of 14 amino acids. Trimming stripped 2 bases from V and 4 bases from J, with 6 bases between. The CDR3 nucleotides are TGTGCCAGCAGCTTACGAGCAGGGGCCAACGTCCTGACTTTC. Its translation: CASSLRAGANVLTF.

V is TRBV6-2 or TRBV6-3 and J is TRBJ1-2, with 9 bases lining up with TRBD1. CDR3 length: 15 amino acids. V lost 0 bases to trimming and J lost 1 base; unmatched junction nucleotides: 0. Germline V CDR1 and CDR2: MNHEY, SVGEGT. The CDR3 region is CASSYSTGGNYGYTF. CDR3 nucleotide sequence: TGTGCCAGCAGTTACTCGACAGGGGGTAACTATGGCTACACCTTC.

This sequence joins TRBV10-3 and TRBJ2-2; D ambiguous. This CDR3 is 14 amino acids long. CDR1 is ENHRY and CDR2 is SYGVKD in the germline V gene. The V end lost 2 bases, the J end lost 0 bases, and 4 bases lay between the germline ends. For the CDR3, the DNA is TGTGCCATCAGTGAGCAGGCGAACACCGGGGAGCTGTTTTTT. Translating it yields CAISEQANTGELFF.

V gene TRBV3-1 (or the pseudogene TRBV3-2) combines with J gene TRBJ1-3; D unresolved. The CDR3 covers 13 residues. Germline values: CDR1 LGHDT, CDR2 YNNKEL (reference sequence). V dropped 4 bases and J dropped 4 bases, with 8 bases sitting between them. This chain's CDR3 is CASSPFRGNTIYF. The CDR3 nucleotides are TGTGCCAGCAGCCCGTTTCGGGGAAACACCATATATTTT.

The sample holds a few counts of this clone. The CDR3 coding sequence is TGTGCCAGCAGCCTGGGGACAGGGTTCCACGAGCAGTACTTC. Its protein product is CASSLGTGFHEQYF. The chain links TRBV14 to TRBJ2-7, with 9 bases identical to TRBD1. V gave up 4 bases and J gave up 5 bases; unmatched junction bases: 6. CDR3 size: 14 residues. Germline lookup yields CDR1 SGHDN and CDR2 FVKESK.

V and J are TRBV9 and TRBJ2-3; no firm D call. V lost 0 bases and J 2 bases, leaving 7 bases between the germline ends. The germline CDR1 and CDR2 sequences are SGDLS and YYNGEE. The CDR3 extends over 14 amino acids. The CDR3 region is CASSVVAYTDTQYF. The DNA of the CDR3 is TGTGCCAGCAGCGTAGTGGCTTACACAGATACGCAGTATTTT.

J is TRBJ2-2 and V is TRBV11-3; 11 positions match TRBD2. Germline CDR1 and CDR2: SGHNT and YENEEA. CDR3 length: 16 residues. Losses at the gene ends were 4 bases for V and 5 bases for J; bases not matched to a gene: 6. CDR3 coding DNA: TGTGCCAGCAGCTCTTCTAGCGGGAGGAGGACCGGGGAGCTGTTTTTT. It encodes CASSSSSGRRTGELFF.

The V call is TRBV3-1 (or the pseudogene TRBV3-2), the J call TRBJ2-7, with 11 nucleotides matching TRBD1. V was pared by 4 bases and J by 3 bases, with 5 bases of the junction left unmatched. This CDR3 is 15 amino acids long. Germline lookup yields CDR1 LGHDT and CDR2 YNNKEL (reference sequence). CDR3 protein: CASSLPGQGVYEQYF. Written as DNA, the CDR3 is TGTGCCAGCAGCCTCCCGGGACAGGGGGTCTACGAGCAGTACTTC.

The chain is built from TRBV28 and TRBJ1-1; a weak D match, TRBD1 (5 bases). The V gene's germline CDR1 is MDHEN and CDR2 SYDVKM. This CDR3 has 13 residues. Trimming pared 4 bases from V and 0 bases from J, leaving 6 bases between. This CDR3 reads CASSWGVNTEAFF. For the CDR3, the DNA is TGTGCCAGCAGTTGGGGGGTGAACACTGAAGCTTTCTTT.

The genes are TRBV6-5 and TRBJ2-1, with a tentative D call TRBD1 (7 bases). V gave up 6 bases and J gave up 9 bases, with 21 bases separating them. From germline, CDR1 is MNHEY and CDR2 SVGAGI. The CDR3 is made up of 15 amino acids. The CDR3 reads CASSSDRARGVEQFF. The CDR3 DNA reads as TGTGCCAGCAGCTCAGACAGGGCCAGGGGGGTTGAGCAGTTCTTC.

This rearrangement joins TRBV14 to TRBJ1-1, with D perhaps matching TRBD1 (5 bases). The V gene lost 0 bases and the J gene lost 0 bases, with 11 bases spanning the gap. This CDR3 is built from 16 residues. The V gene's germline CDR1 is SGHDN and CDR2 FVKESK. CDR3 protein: CASSQDFGGMNTEAFF. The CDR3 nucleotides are TGTGCCAGCAGCCAAGATTTCGGGGGGATGAACACTGAAGCTTTCTTT.

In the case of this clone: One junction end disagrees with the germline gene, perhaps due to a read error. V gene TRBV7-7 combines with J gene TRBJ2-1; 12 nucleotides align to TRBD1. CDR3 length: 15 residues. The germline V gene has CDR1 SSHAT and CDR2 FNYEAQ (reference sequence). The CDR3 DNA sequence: TGTGCTAGCAGCCCTGGGACAGGGGGCATGGATGAGCAGTTCTTC. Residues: CASSPGTGGMDEQFF.